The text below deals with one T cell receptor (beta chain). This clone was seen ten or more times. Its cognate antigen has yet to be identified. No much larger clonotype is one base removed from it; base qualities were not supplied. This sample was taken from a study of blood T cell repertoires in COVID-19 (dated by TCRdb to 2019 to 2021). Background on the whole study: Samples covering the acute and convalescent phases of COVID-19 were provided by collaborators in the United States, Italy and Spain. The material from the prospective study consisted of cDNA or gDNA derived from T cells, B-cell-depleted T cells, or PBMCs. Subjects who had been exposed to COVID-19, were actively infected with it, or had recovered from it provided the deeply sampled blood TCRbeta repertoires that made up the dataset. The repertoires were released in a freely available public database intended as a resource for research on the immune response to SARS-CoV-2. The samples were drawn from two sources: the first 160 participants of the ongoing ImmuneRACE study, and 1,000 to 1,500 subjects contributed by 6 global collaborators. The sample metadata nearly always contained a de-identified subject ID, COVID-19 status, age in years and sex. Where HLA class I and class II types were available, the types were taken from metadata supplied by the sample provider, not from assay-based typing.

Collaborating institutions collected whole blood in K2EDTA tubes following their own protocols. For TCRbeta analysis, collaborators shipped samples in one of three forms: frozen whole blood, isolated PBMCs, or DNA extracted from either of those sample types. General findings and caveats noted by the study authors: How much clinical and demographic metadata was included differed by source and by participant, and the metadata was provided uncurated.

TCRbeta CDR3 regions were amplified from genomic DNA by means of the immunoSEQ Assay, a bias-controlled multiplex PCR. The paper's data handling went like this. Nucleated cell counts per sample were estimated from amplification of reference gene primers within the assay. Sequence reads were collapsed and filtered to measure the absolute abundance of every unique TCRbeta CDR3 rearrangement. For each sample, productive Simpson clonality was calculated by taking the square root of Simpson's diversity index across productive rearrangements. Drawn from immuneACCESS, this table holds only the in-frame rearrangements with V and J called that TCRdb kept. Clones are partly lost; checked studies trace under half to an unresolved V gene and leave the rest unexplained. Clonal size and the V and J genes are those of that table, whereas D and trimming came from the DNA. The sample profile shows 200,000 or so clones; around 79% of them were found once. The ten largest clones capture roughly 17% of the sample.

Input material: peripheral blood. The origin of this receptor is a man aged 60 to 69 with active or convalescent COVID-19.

The CDR3 region reads CASSSLGDTGELFF. The DNA sequence is TGCGCCAGCAGCTCCCTCGGGGACACCGGGGAGCTGTTTTTT. Recombination connected TRBV5-1 to TRBJ2-2; matching of 5 bases hints at TRBD2 as the D gene. The germline V gene yields SGHRS for CDR1 and YFSETQ for CDR2. The CDR3 spans 14 residues, from the cysteine through the phenylalanine. The read is trimmed to its CDR3 DNA, 42 bases read in frame from base 1. V is reduced by 3 bases and J by 3 bases, leaving a spacing of 9 bases between them.